This T cell receptor (beta chain) is drawn from a study of metastatic and nonmetastatic thyroid tumors. The overall study: Repertoire data that came from the blood and tumor or nodule tissue of malignant and benign thyroid patients were compared.

In its sample, this clone was seen many times. Its antigen is unknown. The CDR3 spans 13 residues. V lost 6 bases to trimming and J lost 2 bases; unmatched junction nucleotides: 4. Study-level findings and limits: Patients with malignant thyroid tumors reportedly had significantly higher TCR beta diversity than those with benign nodules, in blood and tumor.

Thyroid surgery had not been preceded by any treatment in any patient. As processed by the authors: Differences in CDR3 between clinicopathological groups were drawn on to build a classifier intended to discriminate distant-metastatic papillary thyroid cancer patients. TCRdb reassembled clones from the PCR reads with MiXCR. TCRdb, rather than the study authors, made the V and J calls. The table shows fewer than 40,000 clones, with over 15% occurring only once. The sequenced material came from tumor tissue. This receptor was obtained from a female donor with papillary thyroid cancer or a benign thyroid nodule (not recorded which). Some clones in this sample may be carry-over from other donors' samples. The chain links TRBV12-3 or TRBV12-4 to TRBJ2-7; TRBD2 aligns across 7 bases. CDR3 DNA sequence: TGTGCCAGCAGCCCGGCGGGGGCCTACGAGCAGTACTTC. It specifies CASSPAGAYEQYF.